The clone carrying this T cell receptor beta chain was seen a few times. This sample's time point: sample taken at primary tumor resection. TCRs were sequenced from unsorted whole RNA of tumor, nontumor lung or PBMC. Every cDNA TCR molecule received its own unique molecular identifier. TCRdb redid the calling of the 5' RACE reads with MiXCR, one entry per CDR3 protein. The sample carries tens of thousands of distinct CDR3 sequences, more than 10% recorded once. Germline CDR1 is SGHTA and CDR2 is FQGNSA. V shed 4 bases, J shed 4 bases, and the junction held 6 bases outside the gene matches. The CDR3 runs 16 residues. The source of the sample is a study of spatial heterogeneity in lung cancer. The overall study: The average count in raw reads for each unique TCR and UMI combination exceeded nine appearances.

The TCR sequence derives from a male donor with early-stage non-small cell lung cancer. The sample was PBMCs, taken at surgery. This chain uses TRBV7-2 with TRBJ2-7; 14 bases line up with TRBD2. CDR3 in DNA: TGTGCCAGCAGCTCTGACCGACTAGCGGGAGGGTACGAGCAGTACTTC. Translating gives CASSSDRLAGGYEQYF.